A selection of T cell receptor beta chains follows, all from one sample in a study of blood T cell repertoires in COVID-19. Sequencing used immunoSEQ multiplex PCR; TCRdb keeps in-frame clones, though not all of them. The sample has fewer than 250,000 clones; roughly nine tenths are singletons. The sequenced material came from peripheral blood. All receptors derive from a man between 65 and 79 years old with acute or convalescent COVID-19. The CDR3 runs from the conserved cysteine through the conserved F or W. The D gene is left open where the match is weak. Only part of the rows carry a size: once, few, many, or a class if the clone is expanded.

J: TRBJ1-2
size: -
V: TRBV6-5
D: -
CDR3: CASSYSVSGANYGYTF
DNA: TGTGCCAGCAGTTACTCGGTTTCGGGGGCTAACTATGGCTACACCTTC

J: TRBJ1-2
size: -
V: TRBV5-4
D: -
CDR3: CASNPNRASNYGYTF
DNA: TGTGCCAGCAACCCCAATAGAGCCTCTAACTATGGCTACACCTTC

J: TRBJ2-7
size: -
V: TRBV5-4
D: -
CDR3: CASSLGTKYEQYF
DNA: TGTGCCAGCAGCTTGGGCACAAAATACGAGCAGTACTTC

J: TRBJ1-4
size: once
V: TRBV7-7
D: -
CDR3: CASSLVSHPTNEKLFF
DNA: TGTGCTAGCAGCTTAGTTTCACACCCAACTAATGAAAAACTGTTTTTT

J: TRBJ2-2
size: few
V: TRBV3-1/TRBV3-2
D: TRBD2
CDR3: CASSLFLADTGELFF
DNA: TGTGCCAGCAGCCTTTTTCTAGCGGACACCGGGGAGCTGTTTTTT

J: TRBJ1-1
size: -
V: TRBV28
D: -
CDR3: CASSLGYSRGNTEAFF
DNA: TGTGCCAGCAGTTTAGGGTACTCCAGGGGTAACACTGAAGCTTTCTTT

J: TRBJ2-1
size: -
V: TRBV6-2/TRBV6-3
D: TRBD2
CDR3: CASSISGRDDNEQFF
DNA: TGTGCCAGCAGTATTAGCGGGAGGGATGACAATGAGCAGTTCTTC

J: TRBJ2-7
size: -
V: TRBV30
D: -
CDR3: CAWMEVQGLHEQYF
DNA: TGTGCCTGGATGGAAGTGCAGGGTCTCCACGAGCAGTACTTC

J: TRBJ2-1
size: -
V: TRBV10-3
D: -
CDR3: CAISEITGTNNEQFF
DNA: TGTGCCATCAGTGAAATTACGGGAACCAACAATGAGCAGTTCTTC

J: TRBJ2-7
size: many
V: TRBV4-1
D: -
CDR3: CARNLEGRYEQYF
DNA: TGCGCCAGGAATCTCGAAGGGAGGTACGAGCAGTACTTC

J: TRBJ2-1
size: -
V: TRBV7-2
D: TRBD2
CDR3: CASSVSGTGPNEQFF
DNA: TGTGCCAGCAGCGTTAGCGGGACGGGGCCCAATGAGCAGTTCTTC

J: TRBJ2-7
size: -
V: TRBV5-6
D: -
CDR3: CASSLAGGQYLRERQYF
DNA: TGTGCCAGCAGCTTGGCCGGGGGACAGTACCTACGAGAGAGGCAGTACTTC

J: TRBJ2-1
size: -
V: TRBV7-3
D: -
CDR3: CASSLSPSYNEQFF
DNA: TGTGCCAGCAGCTTATCCCCCTCGTACAATGAGCAGTTCTTC

J: TRBJ2-5
size: -
V: TRBV11-3
D: TRBD2
CDR3: CASSFGGSGKTQYF
DNA: TGTGCCAGCAGCTTCGGGGGGAGTGGGAAGACCCAGTACTTC

J: TRBJ1-4
size: -
V: TRBV5-1
D: -
CDR3: CASRVGGVDEKLFF
DNA: TGCGCCAGCAGGGTTGGGGGGGTCGATGAAAAACTGTTTTTT

J: TRBJ2-5
size: -
V: TRBV7-2
D: -
CDR3: CASSLSATAGQETQYF
DNA: TGTGCCAGCAGCTTATCCGCAACGGCAGGGCAAGAGACCCAGTACTTC

J: TRBJ2-7
size: -
V: TRBV7-9
D: -
CDR3: CASSLGTGRFSYEQYF
DNA: TGTGCCAGCAGCTTAGGAACCGGGAGATTTTCCTACGAGCAGTACTTC

J: TRBJ2-1
size: -
V: TRBV5-5
D: -
CDR3: CASSLRYNEQFF
DNA: TGTGCCAGCAGCTTGCGGTACAATGAGCAGTTCTTC

J: TRBJ1-1
size: -
V: TRBV5-1
D: TRBD1
CDR3: CASIGQGGTEAFF
DNA: TGCGCCAGCATCGGACAGGGGGGGACTGAAGCTTTCTTT

J: TRBJ2-7
size: once
V: TRBV27
D: TRBD1
CDR3: CASSLYSQGDGEQYF
DNA: TGTGCCAGCAGTTTATATTCACAGGGGGATGGAGAGCAGTACTTC

J: TRBJ2-5
size: once
V: TRBV7-2
D: TRBD2
CDR3: CASGSGRGEETQYF
DNA: TGTGCCAGCGGGAGCGGGAGGGGGGAAGAGACCCAGTACTTC

J: TRBJ1-5
size: -
V: TRBV25-1
D: -
CDR3: CASSDPGGYQPQHF
DNA: TGTGCCAGCAGTGACCCCGGAGGATATCAGCCCCAGCATTTT

J: TRBJ1-2
size: -
V: TRBV5-6
D: -
CDR3: CASSLISQEGYGYTF
DNA: TGTGCCAGCAGCTTAATATCGCAGGAGGGCTATGGCTACACCTTC

J: TRBJ2-3
size: -
V: TRBV11-1
D: -
CDR3: CASRSLRSVADTQYF
DNA: TGTGCCAGCCGCAGCTTACGGAGCGTTGCAGATACGCAGTATTTT

J: TRBJ2-4
size: -
V: TRBV10-3
D: TRBD2
CDR3: CAISQGLAGGPLNIQYF
DNA: TGTGCCATCAGTCAGGGACTAGCGGGAGGGCCGCTAAACATTCAGTACTTC

J: TRBJ1-5
size: -
V: TRBV5-8
D: -
CDR3: CASSLYRGGNQPQHF
DNA: TGTGCCAGCAGCTTGTATAGGGGCGGCAATCAGCCCCAGCATTTT

J: TRBJ2-2
size: -
V: TRBV19
D: -
CDR3: CASSMRTANTGELFF
DNA: TGTGCCAGTAGTATGAGGACAGCGAACACCGGGGAGCTGTTTTTT

J: TRBJ2-7
size: -
V: TRBV28
D: TRBD2
CDR3: CASSTSGYEQYF
DNA: TGTGCCAGCAGTACTAGCGGGTACGAGCAGTACTTC

J: TRBJ2-7
size: once
V: TRBV7-9
D: -
CDR3: CASSLIGGGQQYF
DNA: TGTGCCAGCAGTTTGATCGGGGGAGGTCAGCAGTACTTC

J: TRBJ1-1
size: -
V: TRBV10-3
D: -
CDR3: CAISESVWEAGMNTEAFF
DNA: TGTGCCATCAGTGAGTCGGTGTGGGAAGCGGGTATGAACACTGAAGCTTTCTTT

J: TRBJ2-2
size: -
V: TRBV2
D: TRBD2
CDR3: CASKGLAGGVGELFF
DNA: TGTGCCAGCAAAGGACTAGCGGGAGGGGTCGGGGAGCTGTTTTTT

J: TRBJ1-3
size: -
V: TRBV7-2
D: TRBD1
CDR3: CASSLARTGTGSGNTIYF
DNA: TGTGCCAGCAGCTTAGCACGGACCGGGACAGGCTCTGGAAACACCATATATTTT

J: TRBJ2-3
size: once
V: TRBV5-1
D: TRBD1
CDR3: CASSLQTGRSDTQYF
DNA: TGCGCCAGCAGCCTCCAGACAGGGCGATCAGATACGCAGTATTTT

J: TRBJ1-5
size: -
V: TRBV3-1/TRBV3-2
D: -
CDR3: CASSQSGGDLTYQPQHF
DNA: TGTGCCAGCAGCCAATCGGGGGGGGATCTCACATATCAGCCCCAGCATTTT

J: TRBJ1-1
size: -
V: TRBV27
D: TRBD1
CDR3: CASSIQGLNTEAFF
DNA: TGTGCCAGCAGTATACAGGGGCTGAACACTGAAGCTTTCTTT

J: TRBJ2-2
size: -
V: TRBV6-4
D: TRBD1
CDR3: CASSGQGNTGELFF
DNA: TGTGCCAGCAGCGGACAGGGGAACACCGGGGAGCTGTTTTTT

J: TRBJ2-2
size: -
V: TRBV9
D: -
CDR3: CASSVLGGTGELFF
DNA: TGTGCCAGCAGCGTATTAGGAGGTACCGGGGAGCTGTTTTTT

J: TRBJ1-2
size: -
V: TRBV9
D: -
CDR3: CASSQTNYGYTF
DNA: TGTGCCAGCAGCCAAACTAACTATGGCTACACCTTC

J: TRBJ2-1
size: few
V: TRBV4-1
D: -
CDR3: CASSQGSFNEQFF
DNA: TGCGCCAGCAGCCAAGGGAGCTTCAATGAGCAGTTCTTC

J: TRBJ2-3
size: -
V: TRBV29-1
D: -
CDR3: CSAIASLGTDTQYF
DNA: TGCAGCGCAATAGCGAGCCTGGGCACAGATACGCAGTATTTT

J: TRBJ2-7
size: -
V: TRBV11-2
D: TRBD1
CDR3: CASSSPGQGTYEQYF
DNA: TGTGCCAGCAGCTCCCCGGGACAGGGAACCTACGAGCAGTACTTC

J: TRBJ2-7
size: -
V: TRBV5-1
D: TRBD2
CDR3: CASSLAGTSYEQYF
DNA: TGCGCCAGCAGCTTAGCCGGGACTAGCTACGAGCAGTACTTC

J: TRBJ2-5
size: -
V: TRBV29-1
D: TRBD1
CDR3: CSVDPPTGLGETQYF
DNA: TGCAGCGTTGACCCCCCGACAGGGTTAGGGGAGACCCAGTACTTC

J: TRBJ1-5
size: -
V: TRBV5-8
D: -
CDR3: CASSLAWGGQPQHF
DNA: TGTGCCAGCAGCTTGGCCTGGGGAGGTCAGCCCCAGCATTTT

J: TRBJ2-1
size: -
V: TRBV7-9
D: -
CDR3: CASSLGGANNEQFF
DNA: TGTGCCAGCAGCTTAGGCGGGGCTAACAATGAGCAGTTCTTC

J: TRBJ1-4
size: -
V: TRBV27
D: -
CDR3: CASRALGSEKLFF
DNA: TGTGCCAGCAGAGCTTTAGGGAGCGAAAAACTGTTTTTT

J: TRBJ2-5
size: once
V: TRBV6-2/TRBV6-3
D: -
CDR3: CASSWLGKGPETQYF
DNA: TGTGCCAGCAGTTGGTTGGGGAAGGGGCCAGAGACCCAGTACTTC

J: TRBJ1-2
size: -
V: TRBV7-2
D: TRBD1
CDR3: CASSLHSGQGVGYGYTF
DNA: TGTGCCAGCAGCTTACACTCCGGACAGGGAGTGGGTTATGGCTACACCTTC